Reported below is one T cell receptor (beta chain). Sequencing used immunoSEQ multiplex PCR; TCRdb keeps in-frame clones, though not all of them. Of approximately 30,000 clones listed, 82% were seen once; the top ten hold around 8.2%. This CDR3 contains 13 residues. Germline loops: CDR1 MNHNS, CDR2 SASEGT. This record belongs to a study of somatic mutations in cytotoxic T cells in rheumatoid arthritis. The chain uses TRBV6-1 and TRBJ2-5, with D perhaps matching TRBD2 (5 bases). The tail of the sequence fits TRBJ2-7 better, so the J call may be wrong. This receptor was identified in an adult with rheumatoid arthritis. The sequencing input was CD8+ T cells sorted from blood. The CDR3 reads CASSTERVHEQYF. DNA of the CDR3: TGTGCCAGCAGTACGGAGAGGGTCCACGAGCAGTACTTC.